This is a list of T cell receptor beta chains from one sample in a study of T-cell reconstitution after alpha-beta-depleted transplantation in children. TCRdb reprocessed the PCR reads with MiXCR, giving one entry per CDR3 protein. The repertoire holds about 150,000 distinct CDR3 sequences, with 11% as singletons. The input for sequencing was PBMCs, taken before TCRalphabeta/CD19-depleted stem cell transplant. The source of these receptors is a boy aged 2 to 10 with acute myeloid leukemia, due to receive a stem cell transplant. Each CDR3 is given with its conserved first and last residue. The D gene is left open where the match is weak. Each size is how often the clone was seen (once, few, many) or a class if it is expanded.

size: many; J: TRBJ1-2; V: TRBV4-1; D: .; DNA: TGCGCCAGCAGCCAAGGTATAACGGGTGGGGTGAGGAATGGCTACACCTTC; CDR3: CASSQGITGGVRNGYTF
size: many; J: TRBJ2-1; V: TRBV20-1; D: TRBD2; DNA: TGCAGTGCTAGCCCGGCTAGCGGGAGCAATGAGCAGTTCTTC; CDR3: CSASPASGSNEQFF
size: few; J: TRBJ2-1; V: TRBV6-1; D: .; DNA: TGTGCCAGCAGTCCCCCAGGGGACTACAATGAGCAGTTCTTC; CDR3: CASSPPGDYNEQFF
size: many; J: TRBJ2-7; V: TRBV5-1; D: TRBD1; DNA: TGCGCCAGCAGCTCCAGACAGGGCGCAGTCTACGAGCAGTACTTC; CDR3: CASSSRQGAVYEQYF
size: many; J: TRBJ1-6; V: TRBV27; D: .; DNA: TGTGCCAGCAGTTTATATGACGTATATAATTCACCCCTCCACTTT; CDR3: CASSLYDVYNSPLHF
size: many; J: TRBJ2-3; V: TRBV5-1; D: .; DNA: TGCGCCAGCAGATCCCTTGGCGGAGCCCCCACAGATACGCAGTATTTT; CDR3: CASRSLGGAPTDTQYF
size: many; J: TRBJ2-7; V: TRBV24-1; D: .; DNA: TGTGCCACCAGTGATTCCCGGTGGGGCACGACCCGAGGGCAGTACTTC; CDR3: CATSDSRWGTTRGQYF
size: many; J: TRBJ2-4; V: TRBV6-2/TRBV6-3; D: TRBD2; DNA: TGTGCCAGCAGACCCCATACTAGCGGGGTCTTCAAAAACATTCAGTACTTC; CDR3: CASRPHTSGVFKNIQYF
size: many; J: TRBJ2-7; V: TRBV18; D: .; DNA: TGTGCCAGCTCACCACCAGGGCTGGACGAGCAGTACTTC; CDR3: CASSPPGLDEQYF
size: many; J: TRBJ2-1; V: TRBV12-2; D: .; DNA: TGTGCAAGTCGCTTAATGCGGGAAAAGAGTTTATGGAATGAGCAGTTCTTC; CDR3: CASRLMREKSLWNEQFF